The 23 T cell receptor beta chains below come from one sample, sequenced in a study of chemoradiotherapy in HPV16-positive cancers. Data came from immunoSEQ multiplex PCR; TCRdb stores just in-frame clones and leaves some out. The data contain some 940 clones, 70% to 80% of them singletons. Here the sequenced sample was tumor tissue, taken from a patient who underwent chemoradiotherapy. These receptors originate from a human donor with HPV-associated anogenital cancer.

The chain links TRBV4-2 to TRBJ2-2; D might be TRBD1 or TRBD2, each matching 6 bases. Trimming removed 4 bases at V and 1 base at J, with 10 bases between. The CDR3 length is 15 residues. CDR1 is LGHNA and CDR2 is YNFKEQ in the germline V gene. The CDR3 sequence: CASSLGGKNTGELFF. The CDR3, as DNA: TGTGCCAGCAGCCTGGGGGGCAAGAACACCGGGGAGCTGTTTTTT.

This chain joins TRBV2 and TRBJ2-7; D perhaps matches TRBD2 (5 bases). V was pared by 7 bases and J by 3 bases, with 19 bases between. The germline gives CDR1 SNHLY, CDR2 FYNNEI. The length of the CDR3 is 15 residues. CDR3 residues: CASTLPRVGSYEQYF. In DNA form, the CDR3 reads TGTGCCAGCACCCTCCCCCGAGTAGGGAGCTACGAGCAGTACTTC. The full variable domain, its missing parts supplied by reference TRBV2 and TRBJ2-7, is EPEVTQTPSHQVTQMGQEVILRCVPISNHLYFYWYRQILGQKVEFLVSFYNNEISEKSEIFDDQFSVERPDGSNFTLKIRSTKLEDSAMYFCASTLPRVGSYEQYFGPGTRLTVT.

The chain employs TRBV6-4 and TRBJ2-1; the match to TRBD2 covers 8 bases. The V segment lost 4 bases and the J segment 5 bases; nucleotides outside the gene matches: 7. The CDR3 consists of 15 residues. Germline-derived CDR1 and CDR2 are MRHNA and SNTAGT. CDR3 nucleotide sequence: TGTGCCAGCAGTGTGGCGGGGGGTGCCGACAATGAGCAGTTCTTC. Its translation is CASSVAGGADNEQFF.

The gene calls are TRBV27 and TRBJ1-6, with 7 bases lining up with TRBD1. Germline V lookup: CDR1 MNHEY, CDR2 SMNVEV (reference sequence). The CDR3 length is 15 residues. The V and J ends lost 4 bases and 5 bases, in that order; junction bases with no gene match: 5. The CDR3 reads CASSSSGQHNSPLHF. CDR3 sequence (DNA): TGTGCCAGCAGTTCCTCGGGACAGCATAATTCACCCCTCCACTTT.

Regarding this clone: A junction end diverges from the germline sequence, so it may reflect a read error. The gene calls are TRBV2 and TRBJ1-5; a weak D match, TRBD1 (5 bases). Germline CDR1 is SNHLY and CDR2 is FYNNEI. This CDR3 spans 17 amino acids. The CDR3 sequence is CASSASLGVQSYQPQHF. Written as DNA, the CDR3 is TGTGCAAGCAGCGCATCCCTGGGGGTACAGTCGTATCAGCCCCAGCATTTT.

The J gene is TRBJ2-2, the V gene TRBV7-9, with 11 bases aligning to TRBD1. Germline values: CDR1 SEHNR, CDR2 FQNEAQ (reference sequence). After removal of 5 bases from V and 5 bases from J, the junction contained 10 bases not matched to a gene. The CDR3 loop spans 17 amino acids. CDR3 sequence (DNA): TGTGCCAGCAGCGTCCAACCGGGACAGGGGGGGACCGGGGAGCTGTTTTTT. As protein: CASSVQPGQGGTGELFF.

This rearrangement joins TRBV6-5 to TRBJ1-1; D gene unclear. This CDR3 region has 13 residues. V was pared by 6 bases and J by 1 base, with 9 bases between. Germline CDR1 and CDR2: MNHEY and SVGAGI. CDR3 DNA sequence: TGTGCCAGCAGACAAAGACGGAACACTGAAGCTTTCTTT. Translation gives CASRQRRNTEAFF.

The count of this clone is one. The CDR3 sequence: CASGLDRGRNYGYTF. In DNA, the CDR3 is TGTGCTAGTGGTTTGGACAGGGGACGTAACTATGGCTACACCTTC. The rearrangement joins TRBV12-5 to TRBJ1-2; 7 positions agree with TRBD1. This CDR3 has 15 amino acids. J lost 1 base, V lost 1 base, and 3 bases had no gene match. The germline CDR1 and CDR2 sequences are LGHNT and FRNRAP. The full variable domain, its missing parts supplied by reference TRBV12-5 and TRBJ1-2, is DARVTQTPRHKVTEMGQEVTMRCQPILGHNTVFWYRQTMMQGLELLAYFRNRAPLDDSGMPKDRFSAEMPDATLATLKIQPSEPRDSAVYFCASGLDRGRNYGYTFGSGTRLTVV.

This chain uses TRBV7-9 with TRBJ2-5; D is perhaps TRBD2 (6 bases). The CDR3 runs to 13 residues. Trimming cost V 7 bases and J 7 bases, with 16 bases left between them. Germline V gene lookup returns CDR1 SEHNR and CDR2 FQNEAQ (reference sequence). Here the CDR3 DNA reads TGTGCCAGCACCGTGGGAGGCGTAAGGACCCAGTACTTC. Translating gives CASTVGGVRTQYF. Full variable domain (remainder filled in from reference TRBV7-9 and TRBJ2-5): DTGVSQNPRHKITKRGQNVTFRCDPISEHNRLYWYRQTLGQGPEFLTYFQNEAQLEKSRLLSDRFSAERPKGSFSTLEIQRTEQGDSAMYLCASTVGGVRTQYFGPGTRLLVL.

The V and J genes are TRBV6-5 and TRBJ2-7; TRBD1 agrees at 11 bases. Losses at the gene ends were 8 bases for V and 6 bases for J; bases not matched to a gene: 6. Germline V lookup: CDR1 MNHEY, CDR2 SVGAGI. The length of the CDR3 is 13 residues. CDR3 sequence reads: CASGWTGGGEQYF. The DNA of the CDR3 is TGTGCCAGCGGTTGGACAGGGGGCGGCGAGCAGTACTTC.

The chain uses TRBV7-2 and TRBJ2-7; D could derive from TRBD1 or TRBD2 (5 bases each). CDR1 is SGHTA and CDR2 is FQGNSA in the germline V gene. Trimming took off 8 bases at V and 0 bases at J, with 8 bases between the two ends. The CDR3 is 12 amino acids. The CDR3 nucleotides are TGTGCCAGCGTAGGGACCTCCTACGAGCAGTACTTC. This sequence encodes CASVGTSYEQYF.

A few counts support this clone. The chain has TRBV30 and TRBJ1-6; 8 bases are a match to TRBD1. The CDR3 is made up of 14 amino acids. Germline assignment: CDR1 GTSNPN and CDR2 SVGIG (reference sequence). V shed 0 bases, J shed 7 bases, and the junction held 2 bases outside the gene matches. CDR3 nucleotide sequence: TGTGCCTGGAGTGTCGGACAGGGCAATTCACCCCTCCACTTT. Encoded protein: CAWSVGQGNSPLHF.

The chain has TRBV27 and TRBJ2-7; D is ambiguous. Germline V CDR1 and CDR2: MNHEY, SMNVEV (reference sequence). CDR3 size: 17 residues. V was trimmed by 6 bases and J by 2 bases, leaving 23 bases between them. The chain's CDR3 is CASSPLRATGFAYEQYF. CDR3 nucleotides: TGTGCCAGCAGCCCCTTAAGGGCCACGGGTTTTGCCTACGAGCAGTACTTC.

The genes are TRBV5-6 and TRBJ1-4, with a tentative D call TRBD1 (6 bases). Per germline, CDR1 SGHDT and CDR2 YYEEEE. V lost 4 bases, J lost 4 bases, and 14 bases lay in between. The CDR3 loop spans 15 amino acids. CDR3 DNA sequence: TGTGCCAGCAGCAACCACGGGACAAGTAATGAAAAACTGTTTTTT. Translating it yields CASSNHGTSNEKLFF.

The gene calls are TRBV7-9 and TRBJ2-3, with a possible D match to TRBD2 (5 bases). The V end was cut by 0 bases, the J end by 4 bases, with 17 bases between. This CDR3 spans 17 amino acids. CDR1 is SEHNR, CDR2 FQNEAQ, per germline (reference sequence). This chain's CDR3 is CASSLAYVEGISDTQYF. For the CDR3, the DNA is TGTGCCAGCAGCTTAGCGTATGTAGAGGGCATATCAGATACGCAGTATTTT.

The rearrangement uses TRBV7-3 and TRBJ2-3; 10 nucleotides agree with TRBD2. The CDR3 is made up of 16 amino acids. Germline V gene data show CDR1 as SGHTA and CDR2 as FQGTGA. Germline trimming cut 4 bases from V and 4 bases from J; bases unmatched to any gene: 8. In nucleotides, the CDR3 is TGTGCCAGCAGCTCTCAAGCGGGGGGGCTCTCAGATACGCAGTATTTT. Translated: CASSSQAGGLSDTQYF.

This chain links TRBV4-1 with TRBJ1-5; 7 bases line up with TRBD1. From germline, CDR1 is MGHRA and CDR2 YSYEKL. The V gene end was trimmed by 0 bases and the J gene end by 11 bases; junction bases not matched to a gene: 7. The CDR3 length is 14 residues. The CDR3 protein is CASSQETGIWAQHF. CDR3 in DNA: TGCGCCAGCAGCCAAGAGACAGGGATTTGGGCCCAGCATTTT.

The V and J genes are TRBV6-5 and TRBJ1-5; a possible D gene is TRBD1 (5 bases). The V end lost 2 bases, the J end lost 0 bases, and 11 bases lay between the germline ends. Germline values: CDR1 MNHEY, CDR2 SVGAGI. This CDR3 contains 16 residues. In DNA form, the CDR3 reads TGTGCCAGCAGTTACGGGGGAGCATATAGCAATCAGCCCCAGCATTTT. As protein: CASSYGGAYSNQPQHF.

The V call is TRBV27, the J call TRBJ1-4, with 10 bases aligning to TRBD1. J was trimmed by 4 bases and V by 4 bases; bases with no gene match: 9. This CDR3 contains 17 residues. The V gene's germline CDR1 is MNHEY and CDR2 SMNVEV (reference sequence). The CDR3 sequence is CASSSVRTGGNNEKLFF. CDR3 DNA: TGTGCCAGCAGTTCAGTAAGGACAGGGGGGAATAATGAAAAACTGTTTTTT.

This clone was seen a single time. The rearrangement links TRBV10-1 to TRBJ2-3; D gene unclear. Trimming removed 3 bases at V and 6 bases at J, with 13 bases between. From germline, CDR1 is WNHNN and CDR2 SYGVQD (reference sequence). This CDR3 contains 14 residues. CDR3 residues: CASSDAQPADTQYF. The CDR3 coding sequence is TGCGCCAGCAGTGATGCCCAGCCGGCGGATACGCAGTATTTT.

The chain recombines TRBV4-3 with TRBJ1-1; tentatively, D is TRBD1 (5 bases). This CDR3 has 14 residues. V lost 3 bases, J lost 7 bases, and 15 bases lay in between. CDR1 and CDR2 from the germline V gene are LGHNA and YSLEER. The CDR3 sequence: CASSQIYKGLEAFF. DNA for the CDR3: TGCGCCAGCAGCCAGATTTATAAGGGACTTGAAGCTTTCTTT.

This sequence joins TRBV2 and TRBJ2-5; tentative D call: TRBD2 (5 bases). The CDR3 is made up of 14 amino acids. CDR1 is SNHLY and CDR2 is FYNNEI in the germline V gene. Trimming removed 4 bases at V and 4 bases at J, with 13 bases between. In DNA form, the CDR3 reads TGTGCCAGCAGTGGAGCCTCGAGGGTAGAGACCCAGTACTTC. Protein product: CASSGASRVETQYF.

The genes are TRBV7-8 and TRBJ1-5; D is ambiguous. V lost 4 bases, J lost 9 bases, and 16 bases lay in between. The CDR3 has 14 amino acids. Germline V gene lookup returns CDR1 SGHVS and CDR2 FQNEAQ. The CDR3 is CASSSREAWGPQHF. CDR3 nucleotide sequence: TGTGCCAGCAGCTCCCGGGAGGCTTGGGGGCCCCAGCATTTT.